The present entry profiles one TCR beta chain with its context. Antigen unknown. Unmatched junction bases numbered 8, after V lost 3 bases and J lost 0 bases. CDR1 and CDR2 from the germline V gene are MNHNS and SASEGT. CDR3 length: 16 amino acids. This specimen belongs to a study of T cell repertoires in ileal Crohn's disease. Study context: Postoperative therapy was given to about half: some eleven thiopurines, around 18 anti-TNF agents. At postoperative colonoscopy, neoterminal ileum biopsies were taken as M6.

Time point reported: neoterminal ileum biopsy at postoperative endoscopy, about 6 months after surgery. Patients were adults with ileal or ileocolonic Crohn's disease needing resection. Repertoires were generated with immunoSEQ multiplex PCR, while TCRdb's copy carries only in-frame clones and drops some. The data show about 12,000 clones, 75% to 90% seen once. Whole-study results and caveats: Postoperative endoscopy occurred within one year, median about 7.3 months.

The TCR originated in an adult with Crohn's disease. Sequences were obtained from ileal tissue. This rearrangement joins TRBV6-1 to TRBJ2-7; TRBD2 aligns across 7 bases. As DNA, the CDR3 is TGTGCCAGCAGTGACATGGGCGGGAGTGCCTCCTACGAGCAGTACTTC. It codes for CASSDMGGSASYEQYF.